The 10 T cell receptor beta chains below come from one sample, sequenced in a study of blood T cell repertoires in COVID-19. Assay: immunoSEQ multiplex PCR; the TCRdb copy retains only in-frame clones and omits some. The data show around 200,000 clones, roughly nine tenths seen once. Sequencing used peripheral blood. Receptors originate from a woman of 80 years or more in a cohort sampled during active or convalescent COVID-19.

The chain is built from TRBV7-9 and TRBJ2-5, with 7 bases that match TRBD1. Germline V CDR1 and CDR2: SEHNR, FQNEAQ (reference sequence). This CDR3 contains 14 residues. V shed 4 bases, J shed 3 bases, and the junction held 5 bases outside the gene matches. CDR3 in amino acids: CASSSSGTEETQYF. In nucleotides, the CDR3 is TGTGCCAGCAGCTCCTCCGGGACAGAAGAGACCCAGTACTTC.

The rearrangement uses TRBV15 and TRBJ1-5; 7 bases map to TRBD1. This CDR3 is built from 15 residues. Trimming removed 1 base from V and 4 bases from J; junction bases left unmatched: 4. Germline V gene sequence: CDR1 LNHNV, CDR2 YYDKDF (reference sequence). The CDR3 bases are TGTGCCACCAGCAGAGGACGGACAGGTAATCAGCCCCAGCATTTT. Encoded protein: CATSRGRTGNQPQHF.

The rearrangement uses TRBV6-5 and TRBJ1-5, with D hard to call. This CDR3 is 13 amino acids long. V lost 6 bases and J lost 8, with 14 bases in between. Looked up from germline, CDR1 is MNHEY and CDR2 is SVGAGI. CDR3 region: CASRRSVVEPQHF. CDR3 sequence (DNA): TGTGCCAGCAGGCGCTCGGTAGTCGAGCCCCAGCATTTT.

The DNA for the CDR3 is TGTGCCAGCAGCGTAGATCAAGAGCAGTACTTC. Protein: CASSVDQEQYF. The chain couples TRBV9 to TRBJ2-7; D remains ambiguous. Germline V gives CDR1 SGDLS, CDR2 YYNGEE. Trimming removed 0 bases at V and 7 bases at J, with 5 bases between. The CDR3 extends over 11 amino acids.

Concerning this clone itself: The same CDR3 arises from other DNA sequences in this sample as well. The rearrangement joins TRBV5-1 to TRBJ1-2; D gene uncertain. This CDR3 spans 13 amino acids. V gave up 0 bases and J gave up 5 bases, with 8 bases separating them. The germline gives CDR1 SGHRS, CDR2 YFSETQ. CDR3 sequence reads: CASSLDREYGYTF. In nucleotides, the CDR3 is TGCGCCAGCAGCTTGGACAGAGAATATGGCTACACCTTC. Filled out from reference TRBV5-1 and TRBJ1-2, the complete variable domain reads KAGVTQTPRYLIKTRGQQVTLSCSPISGHRSVSWYQQTPGQGLQFLFEYFSETQRNKGNFPGRFSGRQFSNSRSEMNVSTLELGDSALYLCASSLDREYGYTFGSGTRLTVV.

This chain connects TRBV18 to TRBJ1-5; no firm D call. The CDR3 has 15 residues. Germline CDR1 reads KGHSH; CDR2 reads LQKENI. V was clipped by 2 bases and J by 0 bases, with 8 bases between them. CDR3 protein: CASSPDGFSNQPQHF. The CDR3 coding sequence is TGTGCCAGCTCACCAGACGGGTTTAGCAATCAGCCCCAGCATTTT.

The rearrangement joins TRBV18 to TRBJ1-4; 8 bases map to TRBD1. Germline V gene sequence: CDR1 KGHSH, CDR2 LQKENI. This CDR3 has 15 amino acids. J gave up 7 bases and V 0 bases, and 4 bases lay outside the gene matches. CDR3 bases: TGTGCCAGCTCACCACCGAACAGGGGGTCTGAAAAACTGTTTTTT. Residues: CASSPPNRGSEKLFF.

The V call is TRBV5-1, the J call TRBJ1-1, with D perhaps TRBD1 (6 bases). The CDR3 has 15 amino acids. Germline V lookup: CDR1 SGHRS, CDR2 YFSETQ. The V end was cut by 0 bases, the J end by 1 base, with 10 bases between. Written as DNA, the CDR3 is TGCGCCAGCAGCTTGGGGACAGTAGCGAACACTGAAGCTTTCTTT. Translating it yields CASSLGTVANTEAFF.

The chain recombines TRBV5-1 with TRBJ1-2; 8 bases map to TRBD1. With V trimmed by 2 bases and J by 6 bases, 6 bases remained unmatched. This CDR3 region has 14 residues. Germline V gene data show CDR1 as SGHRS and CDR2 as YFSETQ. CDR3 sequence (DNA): TGCGCCAGCAGCTTCTCGCAGGGGGCGCATGGCTACACCTTC. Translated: CASSFSQGAHGYTF.

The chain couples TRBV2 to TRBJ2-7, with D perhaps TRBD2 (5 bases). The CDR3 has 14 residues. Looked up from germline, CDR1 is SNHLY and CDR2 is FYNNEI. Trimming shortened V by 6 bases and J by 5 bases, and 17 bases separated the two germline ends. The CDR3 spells CASSGGLPQNEQYV. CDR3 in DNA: TGTGCCAGCAGCGGCGGACTCCCTCAAAACGAGCAGTACGTC.